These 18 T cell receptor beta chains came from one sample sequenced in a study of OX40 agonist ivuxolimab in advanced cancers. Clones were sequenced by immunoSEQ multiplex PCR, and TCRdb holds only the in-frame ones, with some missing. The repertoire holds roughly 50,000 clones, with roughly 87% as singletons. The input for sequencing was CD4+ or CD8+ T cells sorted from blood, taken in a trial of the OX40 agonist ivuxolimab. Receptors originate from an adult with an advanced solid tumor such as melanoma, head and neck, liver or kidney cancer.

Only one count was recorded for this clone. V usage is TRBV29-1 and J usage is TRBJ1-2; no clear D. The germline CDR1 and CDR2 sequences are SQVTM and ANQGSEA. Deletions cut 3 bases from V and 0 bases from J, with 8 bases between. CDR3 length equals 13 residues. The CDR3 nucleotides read TGCAGCGTTGAGGGCAGAGCTAACTATGGCTACACCTTC. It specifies CSVEGRANYGYTF.

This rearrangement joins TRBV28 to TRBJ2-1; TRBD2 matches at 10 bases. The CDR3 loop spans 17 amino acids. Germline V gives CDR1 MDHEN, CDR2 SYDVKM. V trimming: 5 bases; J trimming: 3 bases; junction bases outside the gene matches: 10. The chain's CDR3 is CASSPSSGLALYNEQFF. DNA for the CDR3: TGTGCCAGCAGTCCATCATCGGGACTAGCGCTCTACAATGAGCAGTTCTTC.

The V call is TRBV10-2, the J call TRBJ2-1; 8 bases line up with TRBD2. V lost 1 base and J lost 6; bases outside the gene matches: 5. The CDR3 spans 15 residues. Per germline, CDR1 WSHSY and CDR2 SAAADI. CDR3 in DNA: TGCGCCAGCAGTGAGTTCCCGGGGGGGCTCAATGAGCAGTTCTTC. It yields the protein CASSEFPGGLNEQFF.

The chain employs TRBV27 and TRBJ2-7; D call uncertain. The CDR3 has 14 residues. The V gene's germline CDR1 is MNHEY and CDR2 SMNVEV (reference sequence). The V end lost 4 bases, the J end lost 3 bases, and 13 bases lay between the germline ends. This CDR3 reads CASSSLLSLYEQYF. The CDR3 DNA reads TGTGCCAGCAGTTCCCTGCTTTCCCTCTACGAGCAGTACTTC.

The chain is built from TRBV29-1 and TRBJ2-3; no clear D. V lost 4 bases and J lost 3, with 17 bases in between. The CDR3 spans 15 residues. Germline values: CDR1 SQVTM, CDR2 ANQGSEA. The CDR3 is CSVVAQPPATDTQYF. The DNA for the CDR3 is TGCAGCGTTGTGGCGCAACCTCCGGCGACAGATACGCAGTATTTT.

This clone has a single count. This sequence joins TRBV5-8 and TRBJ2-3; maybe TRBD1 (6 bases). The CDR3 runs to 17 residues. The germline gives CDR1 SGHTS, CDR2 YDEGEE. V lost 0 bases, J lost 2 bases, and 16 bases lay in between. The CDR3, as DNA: TGTGCCAGCAGCTTGGGAGCAGGGGACCTACTCACAGATACGCAGTATTTT. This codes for CASSLGAGDLLTDTQYF.

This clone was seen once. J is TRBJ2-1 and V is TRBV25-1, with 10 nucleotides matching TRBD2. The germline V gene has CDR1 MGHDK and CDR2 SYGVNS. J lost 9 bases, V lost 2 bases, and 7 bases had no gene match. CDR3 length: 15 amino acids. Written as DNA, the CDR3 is TGTGCCAGCAGTGAACTTCGTAGCGGGGGGACTGAGCAGTTCTTC. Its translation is CASSELRSGGTEQFF.

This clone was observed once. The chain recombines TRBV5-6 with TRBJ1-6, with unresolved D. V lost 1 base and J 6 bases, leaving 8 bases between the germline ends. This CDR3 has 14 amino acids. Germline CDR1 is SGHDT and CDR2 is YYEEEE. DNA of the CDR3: TGTGCCAGCAGCTTGTCAGGCAGTAATTCACCCCTCCACTTT. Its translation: CASSLSGSNSPLHF.

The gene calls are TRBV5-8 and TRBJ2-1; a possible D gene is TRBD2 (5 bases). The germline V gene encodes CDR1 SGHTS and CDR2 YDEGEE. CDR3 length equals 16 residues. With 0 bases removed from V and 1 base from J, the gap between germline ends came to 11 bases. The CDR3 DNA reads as TGTGCCAGCAGCTTGGAACGTGAGGGTTCCTACAATGAGCAGTTCTTC. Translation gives CASSLEREGSYNEQFF.

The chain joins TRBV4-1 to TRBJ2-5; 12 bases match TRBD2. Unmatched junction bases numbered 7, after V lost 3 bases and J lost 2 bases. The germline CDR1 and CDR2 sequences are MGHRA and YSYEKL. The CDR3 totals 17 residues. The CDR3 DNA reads TGCGCCAGCAGCCAGCACACTAGCGGGAGGACTCAAGAGACCCAGTACTTC. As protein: CASSQHTSGRTQETQYF.

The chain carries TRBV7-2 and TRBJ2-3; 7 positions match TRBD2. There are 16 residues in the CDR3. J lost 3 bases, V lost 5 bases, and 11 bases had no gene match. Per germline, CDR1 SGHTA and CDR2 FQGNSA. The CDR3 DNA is TGTGCCAGCAGCACCTGGGAGGGCTTGTTGACAGATACGCAGTATTTT. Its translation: CASSTWEGLLTDTQYF.

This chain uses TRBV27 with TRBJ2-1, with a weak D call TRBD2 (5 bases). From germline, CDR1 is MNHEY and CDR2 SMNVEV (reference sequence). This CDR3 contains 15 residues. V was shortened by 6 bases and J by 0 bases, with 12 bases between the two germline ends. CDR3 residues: CASSTSSISYNEQFF. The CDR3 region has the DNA TGTGCCAGCAGCACGTCTAGCATCTCCTACAATGAGCAGTTCTTC.

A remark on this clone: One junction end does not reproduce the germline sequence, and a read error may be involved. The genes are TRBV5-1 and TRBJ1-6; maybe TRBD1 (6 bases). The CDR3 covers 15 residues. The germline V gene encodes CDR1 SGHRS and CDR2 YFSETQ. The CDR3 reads CASSLGQGGNSPLHF. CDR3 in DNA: TGCGCCAGCAGTTTGGGCCAAGGGGGGAATTCACCCCTCCACTTT. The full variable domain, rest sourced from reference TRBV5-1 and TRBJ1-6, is KAGVTQTPRYLIKTRGQQVTLSCSPISGHRSVSWYQQTPGQGLQFLFEYFSETQRNKGNFPGRFSGRQFSNSRSEMNVSTLELGDSALYLCASSLGQGGNSPLHFGNGTRLTVT.

CDR3 protein: CASLDYGQGNNEQFF. For the CDR3, the DNA is TGCGCCAGCTTGGATTATGGGCAGGGTAACAATGAGCAGTTCTTC. The chain recombines TRBV5-1 with TRBJ2-1, with D perhaps matching TRBD1 (5 bases). This CDR3 comprises 15 residues. Trimming removed 7 bases from V and 5 bases from J, with 19 bases in between. Germline V gene data show CDR1 as SGHRS and CDR2 as YFSETQ.

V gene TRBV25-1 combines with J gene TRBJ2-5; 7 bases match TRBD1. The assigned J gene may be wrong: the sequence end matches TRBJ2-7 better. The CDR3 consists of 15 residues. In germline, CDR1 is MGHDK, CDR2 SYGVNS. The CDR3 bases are TGTGCCAGCAGTGACCTCCCAGGGGGTGGGTACGAGCAGTACTTC. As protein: CASSDLPGGGYEQYF.

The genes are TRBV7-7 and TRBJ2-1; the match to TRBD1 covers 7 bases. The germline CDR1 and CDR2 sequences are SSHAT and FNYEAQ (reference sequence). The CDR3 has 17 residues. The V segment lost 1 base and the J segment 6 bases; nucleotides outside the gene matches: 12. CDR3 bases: TGTGCCAGCAGCTTAGATTCAGGGGGTCGCAACACCAATGAGCAGTTCTTC. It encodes CASSLDSGGRNTNEQFF.

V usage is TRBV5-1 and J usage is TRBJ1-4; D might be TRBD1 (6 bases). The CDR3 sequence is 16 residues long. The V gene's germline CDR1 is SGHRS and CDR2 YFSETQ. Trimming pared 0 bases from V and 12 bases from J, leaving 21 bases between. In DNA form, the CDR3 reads TGCGCCAGCAGCTTGGCCCAGGGGTCTCCTCGCATGCAACTGTTTTTT. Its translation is CASSLAQGSPRMQLFF.

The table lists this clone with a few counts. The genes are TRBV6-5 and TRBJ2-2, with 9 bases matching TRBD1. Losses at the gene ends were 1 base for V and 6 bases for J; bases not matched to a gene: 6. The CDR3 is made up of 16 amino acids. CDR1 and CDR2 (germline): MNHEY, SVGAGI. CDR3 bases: TGTGCCAGCAGTTACTATACACGGACAGGGGCCGGGGAGCTGTTTTTT. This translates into CASSYYTRTGAGELFF.